This T cell receptor (beta chain) was sequenced in a study of beta chain features in type 1 diabetes listed by TCRdb under 2018. As for the study more broadly: Mean age, gender distribution, total cell number and subset yield were not different between patients and healthy donors. A total of roughly 100 million sorted cells were examined across all samples, and the number of cells per subset was strongly correlated with RNA yield. In the study, recently diagnosed type 1 diabetes patients and matched healthy donors were compared on the TCRB repertoires of their sorted circulating CD4+ T cell subsets. Regulatory and stem cell-like memory subsets were obtained from only 8 patients and about 8 healthy donors, while naive and central memory subsets were obtained from all 28 donors.

The High Capacity cDNA Reverse Transcription Kit was used to reverse transcribe all of the isolated RNA, meaning that expressed TCRB transcripts were what got sequenced. Deep immunoSEQ sequencing was applied to naive, central memory and regulatory T cell samples, giving an average of around 3.8 million total reads per sample. Sorted cells were lysed in RLT buffer, and RNA was extracted using DNase-treated RNeasy Micro or Mini kits according to cell number. Each cell subset was processed separately to prevent cross-contamination, with patient and healthy donor samples processed together. The immunoSEQ multiplex PCR was used to amplify TCRB sequences from cDNA, yielding 87-bp fragments that span the CDR3 region. Sequencing of the amplicons was performed on the Illumina HiSeq platform. In the authors' own workflow: PCR bias was corrected computationally using synthetic template baselines, and reads within Hamming distance 2 were collapsed, with unmergeable singletons discarded. Reads were aligned against IMGT to assign V, D and J genes, CDR3 length and insertions or deletions at six rearrangement sites. Clonotype counts were normalized to sorted cell number within each subset before computing true diversity and Gini coefficients with the tcR R package. Repertoire sharing was quantified using the overlap coefficient calculated on TCRB nucleotide sequences. Out-of-frame TCRB sequences from naive cells were analyzed to stand in for the pre-selection repertoire. TCRdb re-hosts the immuneACCESS table, in-frame sequences only. Its copies lack some clones; in the studies checked, an unresolved V gene accounts for under half of them, and the cause for the rest is not known. V, J and clone size were drawn from that table, and D and trimming were deduced from the DNA. This sample gives 200,000 to 300,000 clones in total; 68% of them show up just once. In total, the top ten clones hold around 0.057% of the sample.

As concerns this clone: The clone's antigen remains unknown. It has no much larger one-base neighbor in the sample; base qualities were not kept.

V and J are truncated by 6 bases and 0 bases respectively, leaving an intervening sequence of 13 bases. CDR1 and CDR2 (SQVTM, ANQGSEA) derive from the germline V gene. From the cysteine up to the phenylalanine, the CDR3 has a length of 14 residues. Here the CDR3 DNA is all that survives: 42 bases in frame from base 1. Each donor gave one peripheral blood draw, averaging roughly 0.11 L, which was collected into heparinised tubes. A BD FACSAria II was used to sort naive, central memory, regulatory and stem cell-like memory CD4+ T cells with a panel that included CD45RO, CCR7, CD25, CD127, CD95 and CD27. Purity was above 95% for every sorted population. PBMCs were separated immediately by Lymphoprep density gradient centrifugation and were stained directly, without being cultured. To minimize batch effects, samples were stained and sorted in pairs, one healthy donor with one patient per experiment. Study-level results and caveats: At VDJ recombination sites, patients with type 1 diabetes made fewer insertions and deleted more nucleotides, a pattern implying thymic rearrangement abnormalities. Shorter templates might be favored by PCR, yet because patient and control samples were amplified and corrected together, any such skew would affect both groups equally. Sequencing cDNA rather than genomic DNA could over-represent highly expressing activated cells, although activation and CD3 levels did not differ between groups. HLA sub-analyses involved small numbers of individuals, so any influence of HLA type on TCRB rearrangement remained unresolved. Naive, central memory and regulatory TCRB repertoires appeared to be more similar among patients than among healthy donors. Type 1 diabetes patients showed a moderate but significant shortening of TCRB CDR3 length in all four CD4+ subsets.

The sequenced material came from naive CD4+ T cells from blood. The intended sense of this specimen's cell subset or site label: true naive CD4+ T cells. The V and J genes are TRBV29-1 and TRBJ2-3, with no confidently assigned D gene. The receptor was isolated from a man between 25 and 39 years old in good health. The DNA sequence is given as TGCAGCGTCGTAATCGGGCACAGCACAGATACGCAGTATTTT. Translated, this gives CSVVIGHSTDTQYF.